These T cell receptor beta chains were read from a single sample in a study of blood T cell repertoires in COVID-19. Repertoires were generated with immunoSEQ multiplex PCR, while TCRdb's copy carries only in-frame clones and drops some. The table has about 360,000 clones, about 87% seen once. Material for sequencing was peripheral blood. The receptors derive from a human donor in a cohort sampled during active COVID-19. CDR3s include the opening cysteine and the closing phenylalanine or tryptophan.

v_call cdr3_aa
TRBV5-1 CASSLVGTMNTEAFF
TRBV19 CASSMAGLAGGPWGETQYF
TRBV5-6 CASSLGGPTEAFF
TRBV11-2 CASRITRGEQYF
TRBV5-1 CASSLFTSGGSPANEQFF
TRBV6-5 CASVPVASSGNTIYF
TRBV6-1 CASSESGTGDNEQYF
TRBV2 CASNLEQGTYGYTF
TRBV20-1 CSAPRGYEQYF
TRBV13 CASSLGAANTGELFF
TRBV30 CAWSGNKRDFAF
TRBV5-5 CASRRVVVNNEQFF
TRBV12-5 CASGLAFNSPLHF
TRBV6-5 CASSATGADYGYTF
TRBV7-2 CASSLSQGSSGNTIYF
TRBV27 CASSWTSRDTQYF
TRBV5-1 CASSLGGGTTHYGYTF
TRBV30 CAWSSGQVVDEQYF
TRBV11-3 CASSLGDRGDEQFF
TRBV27 CASSSGSAGYYSPLHF
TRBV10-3 CAISESGFGGSGNTIYF
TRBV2 CASSEGQGGNEQFF
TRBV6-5 CASSYTRRADTQYF
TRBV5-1 CASSEGDGKSWTEAFF
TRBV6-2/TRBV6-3 CASSYGSAGKGQFF